Listed below are T cell receptor beta chains from one sample, sequenced in a study of identifying expanded T cells in peripheral blood. Clones were read by immunoSEQ multiplex PCR, and TCRdb kept only the in-frame ones, dropping some. The table includes 70,000 to 95,000 clones, around nine tenths detected once. Sample: blood. Source of these receptors: a person aged 18 to 75 in good health. Each CDR3 is given with its conserved first and last residue. D genes are given only for firm matches. Clone size is stated in some rows and not others, as once, few, many or a class when expanded.

>.|TRBJ2-7|.|TRBV5-1
CASSPAGMDSYEQYF
TGCGCCAGCAGCCCTGCGGGCATGGACTCCTACGAGCAGTACTTC
>.|TRBJ2-3|.|TRBV2
CASGGARADTQYF
TGTGCCAGCGGGGGGGCGCGAGCAGATACGCAGTATTTT
>TRBD1|TRBJ1-2|.|TRBV27
CASSPVTGEGGYTF
TGTGCCAGCAGTCCAGTGACAGGGGAGGGGGGCTACACCTTC
>.|TRBJ1-3|.|TRBV2
CASSAQAKWNTIYF
TGTGCCAGCAGTGCACAGGCAAAGTGGAACACCATATATTTT
>.|TRBJ1-3|.|TRBV27
CASSLWVLGRGSGNTIYF
TGTGCCAGCAGTTTATGGGTTCTGGGGAGAGGGTCTGGAAACACCATATATTTT
>TRBD2|TRBJ2-2|.|TRBV5-1
CASSLAGLAEAVGELFF
TGCGCCAGCAGCTTGGCCGGGCTAGCGGAGGCGGTCGGGGAGCTGTTTTTT
>.|TRBJ2-5|.|TRBV19
CASSSLFIAVRQETQYF
TGTGCCAGTAGTTCGTTGTTTATAGCGGTCCGCCAAGAGACCCAGTACTTC
>.|TRBJ1-2|.|TRBV4-1
CASSQPRARRDGYTF
TGCGCCAGCAGCCAACCCCGGGCCCGGAGGGATGGCTACACCTTC
>.|TRBJ2-2|.|TRBV14
CASSQVRNTGELFF
TGTGCCAGCAGCCAAGTCCGGAACACCGGGGAGCTGTTTTTT
>TRBD1|TRBJ1-1|.|TRBV4-3
CASSQERGPGGKAFF
TGCGCCAGCAGCCAAGAGAGGGGACCAGGGGGAAAGGCTTTCTTT
>.|TRBJ1-4|.|TRBV7-9
CASSFRSTNEKLFF
TGTGCCAGCAGCTTTCGCAGTACTAATGAAAAACTGTTTTTT
>.|TRBJ2-7|once|TRBV9
CASSVLKSRRFYEQYF
TGTGCCAGCAGCGTATTAAAGTCTCGCCGGTTTTACGAGCAGTACTTC